The T cell receptor (beta chain) under discussion was sequenced for a study of circulating CD8 cells and anti-PD-1 response in melanoma. Live CD3+CD8+TCRalphabeta+ cells were sorted into four subsets by PD-1 and/or TIGIT. Study-level findings and limits: Generally, no replicate experiments were performed. Previously treated and treatment-naive patients were pooled together.

Per the germline V gene, CDR1 is SNHLY and CDR2 is FYNNEI. Trimming pared 1 base from V and 5 bases from J, leaving 8 bases between. The CDR3 extends over 13 amino acids. This clonotype is termed large. Its antigen is unidentified. TCR libraries were prepared from about 16 ng of total RNA with the QIAseq Immune Repertoire TCR panel. A single record per CDR3 protein comes from TCRdb applying MiXCR to the reads. The repertoire holds about 480 distinct CDR3 sequences, with roughly 9.5% as singletons. Material: CD8+ T cells from PBMCs, obtained at baseline or after one month of anti-PD-1 therapy (not recorded which). This rearrangement joins TRBV2 to TRBJ1-1; no clear D. The receptor's source is a human donor with melanoma. Here the CDR3 DNA reads TGTGCCAGCAGTGAAGATGAGGCGACTGAAGCTTTCTTT. This sequence encodes CASSEDEATEAFF.